Only one count was recorded for the clone carrying this TCR beta chain. Trimming left V 4 bases short and J 5 bases short, with 14 bases between. The CDR3 has 14 residues. Germline CDR1 MDHEN, CDR2 SYDVKM. Clones were sequenced by immunoSEQ multiplex PCR, and TCRdb holds only the in-frame ones, with some missing. The data show tens of thousands of clones, more than 90% seen once. The data originate from a study of T cell changes during pregnancy in multiple sclerosis. The receptor was isolated from a female donor with multiple sclerosis, enrolled in a pregnancy study. Sequenced here: peripheral blood, sampled in the second trimester of pregnancy. This chain uses TRBV28 with TRBJ1-2, with TRBD1 as a possible D gene (5 bases). The CDR3 region is CASSYNGGLYGYTF. In DNA, the CDR3 is TGTGCCAGCAGTTACAACGGGGGATTATATGGCTACACCTTC.